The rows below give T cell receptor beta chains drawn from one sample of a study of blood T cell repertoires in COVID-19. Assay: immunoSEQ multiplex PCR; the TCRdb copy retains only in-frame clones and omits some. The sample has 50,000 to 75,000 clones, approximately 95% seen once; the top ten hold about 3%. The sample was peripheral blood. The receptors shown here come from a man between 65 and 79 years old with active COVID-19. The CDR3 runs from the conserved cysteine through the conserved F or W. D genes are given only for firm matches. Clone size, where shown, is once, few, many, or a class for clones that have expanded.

CDR3: CASRRDVYEQYF; DNA: TGTGCCAGCCGGAGGGACGTTTACGAGCAGTACTTC; J: TRBJ2-7; D: -; V: TRBV25-1; size: -
CDR3: CAISEGPGGSNQPQHF; DNA: TGTGCCATCAGTGAAGGCCCGGGGGGTAGCAATCAGCCCCAGCATTTT; J: TRBJ1-5; D: -; V: TRBV10-3; size: -
CDR3: CASSRGRGAHTEAFF; DNA: TGTGCCAGCAGCCGGGGGCGGGGGGCCCACACTGAAGCTTTCTTT; J: TRBJ1-1; D: -; V: TRBV3-1/TRBV3-2; size: -
CDR3: CASSESTSGWGNQPQHF; DNA: TGTGCCAGCAGTGAGTCTACCTCAGGGTGGGGCAATCAGCCCCAGCATTTT; J: TRBJ1-5; D: -; V: TRBV2; size: -
CDR3: CAISGDSTNEKLFF; DNA: TGTGCCATCAGTGGGGACAGTACTAATGAAAAACTGTTTTTT; J: TRBJ1-4; D: TRBD1; V: TRBV10-3; size: -
CDR3: CSVGEGETQYF; DNA: TGCAGCGTTGGGGAGGGAGAGACCCAGTACTTC; J: TRBJ2-5; D: TRBD2; V: TRBV29-1; size: -
CDR3: CASSLYAGSRYF; DNA: TGTGCCAGCAGCTTATATGCGGGGTCCCGGTACTTC; J: TRBJ2-7; D: -; V: TRBV11-3; size: -
CDR3: CASSQVRGAAAFF; DNA: TGTGCCAGCAGCCAAGTTCGAGGAGCCGCAGCTTTCTTT; J: TRBJ1-1; D: -; V: TRBV3-1/TRBV3-2; size: -
CDR3: CASSFGVINSPLHF; DNA: TGCGCCAGCAGCTTCGGGGTCATAAATTCACCCCTCCACTTT; J: TRBJ1-6; D: -; V: TRBV5-1; size: once
CDR3: CASSQGNSGGPRETQYF; DNA: TGTGCCAGCAGCCAAGGGAATAGCGGGGGGCCCCGGGAGACCCAGTACTTC; J: TRBJ2-5; D: TRBD2; V: TRBV3-1/TRBV3-2; size: -
CDR3: CASTHPTFSGGFTGELFF; DNA: TGTGCCAGCACCCACCCCACCTTTTCGGGGGGTTTTACCGGGGAGCTGTTTTTT; J: TRBJ2-2; D: TRBD2; V: TRBV27; size: -
CDR3: CSVAGTGGEKLFF; DNA: TGCAGCGTTGCCGGGACAGGGGGGGAAAAACTGTTTTTT; J: TRBJ1-4; D: TRBD1; V: TRBV29-1; size: -
CDR3: CASSVGASGVQETQYF; DNA: TGTGCCAGCAGCGTAGGAGCTAGCGGGGTCCAAGAGACCCAGTACTTC; J: TRBJ2-5; D: TRBD2; V: TRBV9; size: -
CDR3: CASSLEYGGRGSRTEAFF; DNA: TGTGCCAGCAGCTTAGAGTATGGCGGCAGGGGATCTCGCACTGAAGCTTTCTTT; J: TRBJ1-1; D: -; V: TRBV7-9; size: -
CDR3: CASSQAPVSGGSWADTQYF; DNA: TGCGCCAGCAGCCAAGCCCCCGTTAGCGGGGGAAGTTGGGCAGATACGCAGTATTTT; J: TRBJ2-3; D: TRBD2; V: TRBV4-1; size: -
CDR3: CASSYSAENEQYF; DNA: TGTGCCAGCAGTTACTCTGCTGAGAACGAGCAGTACTTC; J: TRBJ2-7; D: -; V: TRBV6-6; size: -
CDR3: CASSPGDPTDTQYF; DNA: TGCGCCAGCAGCCCCGGAGACCCCACAGATACGCAGTATTTT; J: TRBJ2-3; D: -; V: TRBV5-1; size: once
CDR3: CATSRVHSSGNTIYF; DNA: TGTGCCACCAGCAGAGTCCACAGCTCTGGAAACACCATATATTTT; J: TRBJ1-3; D: -; V: TRBV15; size: once
CDR3: CASSSLTGGFDGYTF; DNA: TGTGCCAGCAGCTCACTAACAGGGGGCTTTGATGGCTACACCTTC; J: TRBJ1-2; D: TRBD1; V: TRBV7-6; size: -
CDR3: CASSLQGHGANEKLFF; DNA: TGTGCCAGCAGTCTACAGGGTCATGGGGCTAATGAAAAACTGTTTTTT; J: TRBJ1-4; D: -; V: TRBV6-2/TRBV6-3; size: -
CDR3: CASSFFRGAASIQYF; DNA: TGCGCCAGCAGCTTTTTTCGGGGGGCAGCGAGCATTCAGTACTTC; J: TRBJ2-4; D: -; V: TRBV5-1; size: -
CDR3: CASSSTYNSPLHF; DNA: TGCGCCAGCAGCTCTACCTATAATTCACCCCTCCACTTT; J: TRBJ1-6; D: -; V: TRBV5-1; size: -
CDR3: CASRQTGLAGGYDETQYF; DNA: TGTGCCAGCAGACAGACGGGACTAGCGGGGGGATACGACGAGACCCAGTACTTC; J: TRBJ2-5; D: TRBD2; V: TRBV27; size: -
CDR3: CASSYRGPLNTGELFF; DNA: TGCGCCAGCAGCTACAGGGGGCCCTTGAACACCGGGGAGCTGTTTTTT; J: TRBJ2-2; D: TRBD1; V: TRBV5-1; size: -
CDR3: CASSQETGRVINGELFF; DNA: TGCGCCAGCAGCCAAGAAACAGGTCGCGTGATTAACGGGGAGCTGTTTTTT; J: TRBJ2-2; D: -; V: TRBV4-1; size: -
CDR3: CASAGDLNTEAFF; DNA: TGTGCCAGCGCAGGGGACCTGAACACTGAAGCTTTCTTT; J: TRBJ1-1; D: -; V: TRBV6-5; size: -
CDR3: CASRPRSGVETQYF; DNA: TGTGCCAGCAGACCTAGGTCAGGGGTGGAGACCCAGTACTTC; J: TRBJ2-5; D: -; V: TRBV2; size: -
CDR3: CASSFKGLGTEAFF; DNA: TGCGCCAGCAGCTTTAAGGGGCTAGGCACTGAAGCTTTCTTT; J: TRBJ1-1; D: -; V: TRBV5-1; size: -
CDR3: CASSLAQGYTGELFF; DNA: TGCGCCAGCAGCTTGGCCCAGGGTTACACCGGGGAGCTGTTTTTT; J: TRBJ2-2; D: -; V: TRBV5-1; size: -
CDR3: CATSDPGTSRKTDTQYF; DNA: TGTGCCACCAGTGACCCCGGGACTAGTCGTAAGACAGATACGCAGTATTTT; J: TRBJ2-3; D: TRBD2; V: TRBV24-1; size: -
CDR3: CASITRGLAGGSYNEQFF; DNA: TGTGCCAGTATAACAAGGGGACTAGCGGGGGGTTCCTACAATGAGCAGTTCTTC; J: TRBJ2-1; D: TRBD2; V: TRBV5-6; size: -
CDR3: CASSLDRGTEAFF; DNA: TGTGCCAGTAGTCTAGACAGGGGAACTGAAGCTTTCTTT; J: TRBJ1-1; D: TRBD1; V: TRBV19; size: -
CDR3: CASSHPGQVVSPLHF; DNA: TGTGCCAGCAGTCATCCGGGACAGGTAGTTTCACCCCTCCACTTT; J: TRBJ1-6; D: TRBD1; V: TRBV6-5; size: -
CDR3: CASSLALQQGIFGETQYF; DNA: TGTGCCAGCAGCTTAGCGTTACAGCAAGGCATCTTCGGAGAGACCCAGTACTTC; J: TRBJ2-5; D: -; V: TRBV7-9; size: -
CDR3: CASSQDWTSTDTQYF; DNA: TGTGCCAGCTCGCAAGACTGGACTAGCACAGATACGCAGTATTTT; J: TRBJ2-3; D: -; V: TRBV18; size: -
CDR3: CASSIGGSDFYGYTF; DNA: TGTGCCAGTAGTATAGGGGGCTCGGATTTCTATGGCTACACCTTC; J: TRBJ1-2; D: -; V: TRBV19; size: -
CDR3: CASSLSGDRGYEQYF; DNA: TGCGCCAGCAGCTTGTCGGGTGACAGGGGCTACGAGCAGTACTTC; J: TRBJ2-7; D: TRBD1; V: TRBV5-1; size: once
CDR3: CASSQDHRLAGALSGELFF; DNA: TGCGCCAGCAGCCAAGATCATCGGCTAGCGGGGGCCTTGAGCGGGGAGCTGTTTTTT; J: TRBJ2-2; D: TRBD2; V: TRBV4-1; size: -
CDR3: CASSEAEVWTDTQYF; DNA: TGTGCCAGCAGTGAGGCAGAGGTATGGACAGATACGCAGTATTTT; J: TRBJ2-3; D: -; V: TRBV6-1; size: -
CDR3: CASSFSPGTGNNEQFF; DNA: TGTGCCAGCAGCTTTAGTCCCGGGACAGGCAACAATGAGCAGTTCTTC; J: TRBJ2-1; D: TRBD1; V: TRBV7-8; size: -
CDR3: CASSQSRGDTQYF; DNA: TGCGCCAGCAGCCAATCTCGGGGAGATACGCAGTATTTT; J: TRBJ2-3; D: -; V: TRBV4-3; size: -
CDR3: CASSQRTGPPAYNEQFF; DNA: TGTGCCAGCAGCCAAAGGACAGGGCCCCCTGCTTACAATGAGCAGTTCTTC; J: TRBJ2-1; D: TRBD1; V: TRBV7-8; size: -
CDR3: CASRFSGTEAFF; DNA: TGTGCCAGCAGGTTTAGTGGCACTGAAGCTTTCTTT; J: TRBJ1-1; D: -; V: TRBV12-3/TRBV12-4; size: -
CDR3: CASGATGASNVGYGYTF; DNA: TGTGCCAGTGGAGCTACAGGGGCCTCGAATGTCGGCTATGGCTACACCTTC; J: TRBJ1-2; D: TRBD1; V: TRBV19; size: -
CDR3: CATSRDRGSYNEQFF; DNA: TGTGCCACCAGCAGAGATCGAGGTTCCTACAATGAGCAGTTCTTC; J: TRBJ2-1; D: -; V: TRBV15; size: -
CDR3: CASSQIREAPLHF; DNA: TGTGCCAGCAGCCAAATACGGGAGGCACCCCTCCACTTT; J: TRBJ1-6; D: -; V: TRBV14; size: -
CDR3: CASRGDSQETQYF; DNA: TGTGCCAGTAGAGGGGACAGCCAAGAGACCCAGTACTTC; J: TRBJ2-5; D: TRBD1; V: TRBV19; size: -
CDR3: CASSQPGAGGTEAFF; DNA: TGTGCCAGTAGTCAGCCCGGGGCAGGGGGAACTGAAGCTTTCTTT; J: TRBJ1-1; D: TRBD1; V: TRBV19; size: -
CDR3: CASSPPGGAYEQYF; DNA: TGTGCCAGTAGCCCGCCAGGGGGTGCCTACGAGCAGTACTTC; J: TRBJ2-7; D: TRBD1; V: TRBV19; size: -
CDR3: CASSSGLAGRYSYEQYF; DNA: TGTGCCAGCAGTTCCGGACTAGCGGGGCGCTACTCCTACGAGCAGTACTTC; J: TRBJ2-7; D: TRBD2; V: TRBV7-9; size: -
CDR3: CASSPRGGTDTQYF; DNA: TGTGCCAGCAGCCCCCGGGGGGGGACAGATACGCAGTATTTT; J: TRBJ2-3; D: TRBD2; V: TRBV9; size: once
CDR3: CASSLQTGENTYGYTF; DNA: TGCGCCAGCAGCTTACAGACAGGCGAAAACACCTATGGCTACACCTTC; J: TRBJ1-2; D: -; V: TRBV5-1; size: few
CDR3: CASSLDGGQGDEKLFF; DNA: TGCGCCAGCAGTCTTGATGGGGGACAGGGAGATGAAAAACTGTTTTTT; J: TRBJ1-4; D: TRBD1; V: TRBV23-1; size: -
CDR3: CASSQEGQGASGYTF; DNA: TGTGCCAGCAGCCAAGAGGGACAGGGGGCGAGTGGCTACACCTTC; J: TRBJ1-2; D: TRBD1; V: TRBV3-1/TRBV3-2; size: -
CDR3: CASSEAGGYTGELFF; DNA: TGTGCCAGCAGTGAGGCGGGGGGTTACACCGGGGAGCTGTTTTTT; J: TRBJ2-2; D: TRBD2; V: TRBV25-1; size: -
CDR3: CASSTNTDTQYF; DNA: TGCGCCAGCAGTACTAACACAGATACGCAGTATTTT; J: TRBJ2-3; D: -; V: TRBV10-1; size: -
CDR3: CSVDLSGQGADTQYF; DNA: TGCAGCGTTGACTTATCGGGACAGGGGGCAGATACGCAGTATTTT; J: TRBJ2-3; D: TRBD1; V: TRBV29-1; size: -
CDR3: CASSQSLGYRGDEQYF; DNA: TGCGCCAGCAGCCAGTCCCTAGGATACAGGGGGGACGAGCAGTACTTC; J: TRBJ2-7; D: TRBD1; V: TRBV4-1; size: -
CDR3: CASRGGTPGGDTQYF; DNA: TGTGCCAGCAGAGGCGGGACTCCAGGCGGAGATACGCAGTATTTT; J: TRBJ2-3; D: -; V: TRBV7-9; size: -